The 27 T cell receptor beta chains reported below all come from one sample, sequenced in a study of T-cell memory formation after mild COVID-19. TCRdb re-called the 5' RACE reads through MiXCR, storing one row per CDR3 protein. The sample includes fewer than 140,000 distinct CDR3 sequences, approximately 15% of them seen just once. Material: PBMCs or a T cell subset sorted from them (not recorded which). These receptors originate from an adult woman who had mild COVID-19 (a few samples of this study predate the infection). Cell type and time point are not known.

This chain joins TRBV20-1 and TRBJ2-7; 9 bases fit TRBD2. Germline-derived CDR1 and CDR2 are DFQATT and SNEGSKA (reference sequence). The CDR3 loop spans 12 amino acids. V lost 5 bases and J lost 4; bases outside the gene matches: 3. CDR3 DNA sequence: TGCAGTGCTCGACTAGCGGAATACGAGCAGTACTTC. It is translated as CSARLAEYEQYF.

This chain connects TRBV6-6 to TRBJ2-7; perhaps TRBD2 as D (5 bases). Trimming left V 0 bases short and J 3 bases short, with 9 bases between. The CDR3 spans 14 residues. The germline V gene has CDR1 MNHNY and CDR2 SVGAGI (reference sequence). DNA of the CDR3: TGTGCCAGCAGTTACTCGAGGGATTTCTACGAGCAGTACTTC. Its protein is CASSYSRDFYEQYF.

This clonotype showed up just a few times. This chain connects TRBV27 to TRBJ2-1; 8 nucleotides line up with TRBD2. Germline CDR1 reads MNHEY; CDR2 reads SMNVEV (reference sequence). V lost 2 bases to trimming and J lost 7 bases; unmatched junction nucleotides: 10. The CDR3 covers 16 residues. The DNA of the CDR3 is TGTGCCAGCAGTTTAAAGCGGGGGCCGGGTTGGAATGAGCAGTTCTTC. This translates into CASSLKRGPGWNEQFF.

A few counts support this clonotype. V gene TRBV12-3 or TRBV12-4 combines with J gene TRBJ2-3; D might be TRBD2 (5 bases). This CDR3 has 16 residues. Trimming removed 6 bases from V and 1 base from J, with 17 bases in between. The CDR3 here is CASSPTGVGGTDTQYF. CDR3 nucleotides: TGTGCCAGCAGCCCTACTGGGGTCGGGGGCACAGATACGCAGTATTTT.

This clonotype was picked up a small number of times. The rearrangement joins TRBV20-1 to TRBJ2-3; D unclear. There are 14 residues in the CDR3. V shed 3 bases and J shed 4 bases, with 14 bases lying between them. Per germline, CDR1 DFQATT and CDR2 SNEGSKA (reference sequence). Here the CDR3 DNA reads TGCAGTGCTAGTCTCTCGACCTTTTCAGATACGCAGTATTTT. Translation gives CSASLSTFSDTQYF.

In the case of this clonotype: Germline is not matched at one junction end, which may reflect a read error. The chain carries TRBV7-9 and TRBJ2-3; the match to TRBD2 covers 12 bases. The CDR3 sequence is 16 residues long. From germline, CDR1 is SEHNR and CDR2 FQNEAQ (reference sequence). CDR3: CAGSPGLAGYTDTQYF. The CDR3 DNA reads TGTGCCGGCAGCCCCGGACTAGCGGGGTACACAGATACGCAGTATTTT.

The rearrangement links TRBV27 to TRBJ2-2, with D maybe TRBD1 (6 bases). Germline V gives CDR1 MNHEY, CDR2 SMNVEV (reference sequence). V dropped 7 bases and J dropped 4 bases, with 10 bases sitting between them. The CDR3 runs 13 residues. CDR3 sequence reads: CASKKGGTGELFF. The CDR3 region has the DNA TGTGCCAGCAAAAAAGGGGGCACCGGGGAGCTGTTTTTT.

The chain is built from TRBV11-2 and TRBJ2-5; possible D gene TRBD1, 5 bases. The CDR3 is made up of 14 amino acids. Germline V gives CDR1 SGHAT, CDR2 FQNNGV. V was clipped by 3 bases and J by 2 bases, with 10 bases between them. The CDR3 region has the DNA TGTGCCAGCAGCTTGGGGCAGTCACAAGAGACCCAGTACTTC. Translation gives CASSLGQSQETQYF.

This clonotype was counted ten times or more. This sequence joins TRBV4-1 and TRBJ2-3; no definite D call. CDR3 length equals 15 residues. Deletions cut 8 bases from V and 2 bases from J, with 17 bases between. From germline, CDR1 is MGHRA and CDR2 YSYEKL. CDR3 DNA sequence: TGCGCCAGCGCCACAACCTGGGTGTACACAGATACGCAGTATTTT. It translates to CASATTWVYTDTQYF.

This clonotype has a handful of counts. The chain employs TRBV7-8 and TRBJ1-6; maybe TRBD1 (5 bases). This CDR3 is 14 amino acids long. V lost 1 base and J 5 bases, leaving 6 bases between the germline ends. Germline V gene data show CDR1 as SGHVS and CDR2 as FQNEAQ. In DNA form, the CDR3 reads TGTGCCAGCAGCTTAGGACAGCATAATTCACCCCTCCACTTT. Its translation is CASSLGQHNSPLHF.

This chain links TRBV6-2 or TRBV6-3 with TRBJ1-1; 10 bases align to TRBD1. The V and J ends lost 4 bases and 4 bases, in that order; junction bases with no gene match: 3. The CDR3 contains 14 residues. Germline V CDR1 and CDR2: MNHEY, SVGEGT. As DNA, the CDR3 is TGTGCCAGCAGTTCCAGGACAGGGGGCACTGAAGCTTTCTTT. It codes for CASSSRTGGTEAFF.

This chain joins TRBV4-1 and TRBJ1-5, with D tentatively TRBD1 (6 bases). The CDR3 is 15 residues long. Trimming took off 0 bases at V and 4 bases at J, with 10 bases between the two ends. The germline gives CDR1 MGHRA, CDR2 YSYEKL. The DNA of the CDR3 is TGCGCCAGCAGCCAAGATAAAGGGGGGAATCAGCCCCAGCATTTT. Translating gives CASSQDKGGNQPQHF.

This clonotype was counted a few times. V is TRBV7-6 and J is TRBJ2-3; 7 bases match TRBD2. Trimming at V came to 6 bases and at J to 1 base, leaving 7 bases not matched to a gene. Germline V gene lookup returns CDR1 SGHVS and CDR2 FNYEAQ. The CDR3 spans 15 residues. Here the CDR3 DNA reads TGTGCCAGCAGTGAGGGACTACCTGGCACAGATACGCAGTATTTT. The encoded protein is CASSEGLPGTDTQYF.

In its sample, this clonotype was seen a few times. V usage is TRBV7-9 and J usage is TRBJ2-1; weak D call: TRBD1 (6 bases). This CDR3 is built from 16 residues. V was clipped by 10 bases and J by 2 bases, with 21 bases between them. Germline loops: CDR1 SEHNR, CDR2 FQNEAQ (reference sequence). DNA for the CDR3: TGTGCCAATGCTGCCCCCACAGGGCCAACCTACAATGAGCAGTTCTTC. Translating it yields CANAAPTGPTYNEQFF. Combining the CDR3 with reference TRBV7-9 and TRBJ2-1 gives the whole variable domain DTGVSQNPRHKITKRGQNVTFRCDPISEHNRLYWYRQTLGQGPEFLTYFQNEAQLEKSRLLSDRFSAERPKGSFSTLEIQRTEQGDSAMYLCANAAPTGPTYNEQFFGPGTRLTVL.

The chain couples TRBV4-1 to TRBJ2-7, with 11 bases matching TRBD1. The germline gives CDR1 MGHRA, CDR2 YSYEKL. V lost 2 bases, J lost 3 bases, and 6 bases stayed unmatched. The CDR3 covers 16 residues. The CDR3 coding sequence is TGCGCCAGCAGCCAAAGTCCCGGGACAGGGGGCTACGAGCAGTACTTC. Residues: CASSQSPGTGGYEQYF.

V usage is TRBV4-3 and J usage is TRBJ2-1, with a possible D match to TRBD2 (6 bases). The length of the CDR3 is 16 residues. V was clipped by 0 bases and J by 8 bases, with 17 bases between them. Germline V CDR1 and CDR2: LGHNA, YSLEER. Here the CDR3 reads CASSQDTEGGWDEQFF. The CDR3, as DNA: TGCGCCAGCAGCCAAGATACCGAAGGAGGGTGGGATGAGCAGTTCTTC.

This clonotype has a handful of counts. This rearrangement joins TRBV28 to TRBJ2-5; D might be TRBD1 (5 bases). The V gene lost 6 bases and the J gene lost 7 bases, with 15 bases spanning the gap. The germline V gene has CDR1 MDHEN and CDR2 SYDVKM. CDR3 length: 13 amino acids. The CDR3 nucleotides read TGTGCCAGCAGCGACTCTTCCCAGGGGACCCAGTACTTC. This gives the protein CASSDSSQGTQYF.

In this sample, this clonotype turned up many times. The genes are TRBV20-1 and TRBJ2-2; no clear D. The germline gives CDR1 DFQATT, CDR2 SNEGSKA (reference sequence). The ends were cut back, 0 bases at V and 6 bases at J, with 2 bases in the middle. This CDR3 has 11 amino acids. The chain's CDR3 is CSAREAGELFF. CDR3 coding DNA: TGCAGTGCTAGAGAAGCCGGGGAGCTGTTTTTT.

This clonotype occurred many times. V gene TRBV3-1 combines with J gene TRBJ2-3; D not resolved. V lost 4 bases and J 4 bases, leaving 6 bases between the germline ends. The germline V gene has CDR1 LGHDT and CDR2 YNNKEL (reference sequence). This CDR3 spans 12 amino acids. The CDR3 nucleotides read TGTGCCAGCAGCCTAGGAGCAGATACGCAGTATTTT. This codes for CASSLGADTQYF.

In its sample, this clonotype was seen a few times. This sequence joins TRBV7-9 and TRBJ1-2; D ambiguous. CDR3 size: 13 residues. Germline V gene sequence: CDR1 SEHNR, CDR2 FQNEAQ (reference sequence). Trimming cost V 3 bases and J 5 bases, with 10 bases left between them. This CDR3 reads CASSFADYYGYTF. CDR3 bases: TGTGCCAGCAGCTTCGCAGATTATTATGGCTACACCTTC.

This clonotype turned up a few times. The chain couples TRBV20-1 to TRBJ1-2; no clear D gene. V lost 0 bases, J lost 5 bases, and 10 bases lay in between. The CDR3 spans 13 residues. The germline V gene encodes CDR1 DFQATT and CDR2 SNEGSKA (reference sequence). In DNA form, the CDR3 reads TGCAGTGCTAGAGATCTGGGATTATATGGCTACACCTTC. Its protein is CSARDLGLYGYTF.

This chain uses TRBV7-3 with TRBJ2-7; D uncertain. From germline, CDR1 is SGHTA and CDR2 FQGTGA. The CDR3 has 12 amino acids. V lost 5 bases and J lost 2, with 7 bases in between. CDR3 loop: CASSTETYEQYF. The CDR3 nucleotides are TGTGCCAGCAGCACCGAGACCTACGAGCAGTACTTC.

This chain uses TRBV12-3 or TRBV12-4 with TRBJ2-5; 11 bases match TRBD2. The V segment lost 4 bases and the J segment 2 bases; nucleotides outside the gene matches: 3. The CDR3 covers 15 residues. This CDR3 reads CASSSRLAGQETQYF. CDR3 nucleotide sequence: TGTGCCAGCAGTTCCAGACTAGCGGGGCAAGAGACCCAGTACTTC.

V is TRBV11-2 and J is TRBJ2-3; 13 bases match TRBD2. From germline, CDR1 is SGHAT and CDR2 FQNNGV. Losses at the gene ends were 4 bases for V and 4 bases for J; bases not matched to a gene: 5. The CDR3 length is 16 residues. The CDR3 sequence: CASSYGLAGDADTQYF. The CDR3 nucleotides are TGTGCCAGCAGCTACGGACTAGCGGGGGACGCAGATACGCAGTATTTT.

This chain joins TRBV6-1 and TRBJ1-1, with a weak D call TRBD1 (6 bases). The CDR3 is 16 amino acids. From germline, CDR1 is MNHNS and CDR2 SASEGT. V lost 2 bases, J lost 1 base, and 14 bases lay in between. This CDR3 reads CASSESSGVGNTEAFF. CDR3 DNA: TGTGCCAGCAGTGAATCGTCAGGGGTGGGGAACACTGAAGCTTTCTTT.

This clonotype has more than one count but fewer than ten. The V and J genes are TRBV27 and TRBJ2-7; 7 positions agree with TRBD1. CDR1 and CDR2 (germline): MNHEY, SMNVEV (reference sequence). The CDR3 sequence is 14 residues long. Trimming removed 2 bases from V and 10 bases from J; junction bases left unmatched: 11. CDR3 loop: CASSLGRQGSLQYF. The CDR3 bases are TGTGCCAGCAGTTTAGGCCGACAGGGCTCCCTCCAGTACTTC.

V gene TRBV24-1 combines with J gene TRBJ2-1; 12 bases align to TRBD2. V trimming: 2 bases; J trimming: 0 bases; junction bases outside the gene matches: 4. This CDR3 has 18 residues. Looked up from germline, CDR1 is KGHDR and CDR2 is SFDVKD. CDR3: CATSDSWTSGISYNEQFF. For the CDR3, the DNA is TGTGCCACCAGTGATTCATGGACTAGCGGGATCTCCTACAATGAGCAGTTCTTC.